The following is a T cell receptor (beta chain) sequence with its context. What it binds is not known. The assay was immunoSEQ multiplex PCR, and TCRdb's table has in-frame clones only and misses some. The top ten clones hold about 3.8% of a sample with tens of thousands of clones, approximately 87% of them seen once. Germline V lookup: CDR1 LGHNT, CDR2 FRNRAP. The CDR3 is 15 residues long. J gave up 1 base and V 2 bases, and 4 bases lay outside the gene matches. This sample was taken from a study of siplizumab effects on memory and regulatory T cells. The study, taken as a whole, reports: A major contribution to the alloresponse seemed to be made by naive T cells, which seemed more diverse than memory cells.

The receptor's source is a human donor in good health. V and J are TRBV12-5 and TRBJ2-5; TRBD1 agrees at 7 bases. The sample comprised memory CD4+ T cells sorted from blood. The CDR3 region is CASGLNRQGQETQYF. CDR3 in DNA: TGTGCTAGTGGTTTGAACCGACAGGGCCAAGAGACCCAGTACTTC. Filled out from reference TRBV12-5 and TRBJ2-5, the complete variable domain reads DARVTQTPRHKVTEMGQEVTMRCQPILGHNTVFWYRQTMMQGLELLAYFRNRAPLDDSGMPKDRFSAEMPDATLATLKIQPSEPRDSAVYFCASGLNRQGQETQYFGPGTRLLVL.